The TCR beta chain under discussion was sequenced for a study of identical twins. The CDR3 is 14 amino acids. Germline V lookup: CDR1 SQVTM, CDR2 ANQGSEA. V shed 4 bases, J shed 3 bases, and the junction held 6 bases outside the gene matches. TCRdb passed the 5' RACE reads through MiXCR, listing each CDR3 protein once. Of approximately 260,000 distinct CDR3 sequences listed, around 8.8% are singletons. This sample also belongs to another study, concerning yellow fever vaccine responses in identical twins.

The clonotype comes from a woman aged 18-29 years in good health. The rearrangement uses TRBV29-1 and TRBJ2-3; 8 bases line up with TRBD1. The source material was CD8+ T cells sorted from blood. CDR3 nucleotide sequence: TGCAGCGTTGGAGGGACAGGCAGAACAGATACGCAGTATTTT. This gives the protein CSVGGTGRTDTQYF.